The 3 T cell receptor beta chains below come from one sample, sequenced in a study of regulatory T cells in long-lasting Graves disease. In building TCR beta libraries, iRepertoire HTBI primers were used together with Arm-PCR of CDR3 regions. TCRdb passed the multiplex PCR reads through MiXCR, listing each CDR3 protein once. The repertoire holds hundreds of thousands of distinct CDR3 sequences, with roughly 21% as singletons. The time point was: persistent/refractory GD, antithyroid drugs over 5 years with positive TRAb. Isolated PBMC RNA provided the starting material for the TCR library. Sequenced material: peripheral blood mononuclear cells (PBMCs), taken when the disease was refractory, from a patient treated with antithyroid drugs. Receptors were obtained from a female donor with Graves disease.

This clonotype was counted only a few times. J is TRBJ1-2 and V is TRBV7-9, with 9 bases that match TRBD1. Trimming took 4 bases from V and 4 from J; bases not matched to a gene: 7. Germline-derived CDR1 and CDR2 are SEHNR and FQNEAQ (reference sequence). The CDR3 length is 15 residues. CDR3 sequence (DNA): TGTGCCAGCAGCTCCCGACAGGGGGATCTCTATGGCTACACCTTC. It yields the protein CASSSRQGDLYGYTF.

The chain links TRBV2 to TRBJ1-3, with 8 bases lining up with TRBD1. The germline gives CDR1 SNHLY, CDR2 FYNNEI. The CDR3 is 16 residues long. With 5 bases clipped from V and 1 base from J, the junction kept 7 bases outside the gene matches. The CDR3 DNA follows: TGTGCCAGCAGTCGACAGGGGAGGACTTCTGGAAACACCATATATTTT. It yields the protein CASSRQGRTSGNTIYF.

This clonotype has ten or more counts. The chain links TRBV6-1 to TRBJ2-7, with 7 bases aligning to TRBD1. Germline V gene lookup returns CDR1 MNHNS and CDR2 SASEGT. V trimming: 5 bases; J trimming: 3 bases; junction bases outside the gene matches: 7. The CDR3 runs to 14 residues. CDR3 bases: TGTGCCAGCAGTAACCGGGACAGACTCTACGAGCAGTACTTC. Protein product: CASSNRDRLYEQYF.